The clone carrying this T cell receptor (beta chain) has only a few counts. This entry belongs to a study of blood T cell repertoires in COVID-19. Using immunoSEQ multiplex PCR, the repertoire was profiled, and TCRdb retains in-frame clones only, with some absent. The sample has tens of thousands of clones, roughly 80% seen once; the top ten hold about 3%. The sequence was obtained from a man between 65 and 85 years old with COVID-19, enrolled during active disease. The sample taken for sequencing was peripheral blood.

CDR3 loop: CAISELRTGWGTGELFF. CDR3 coding DNA: TGTGCCATCAGTGAGCTCAGGACAGGCTGGGGGACCGGGGAGCTGTTTTTT. This rearrangement joins TRBV10-3 to TRBJ2-2; 7 bases are shared with TRBD1. The CDR3 contains 17 residues. CDR1 ENHRY and CDR2 SYGVKD come from the germline V gene. Trimming took 2 bases from V and 5 from J; bases not matched to a gene: 11.